The 5 T cell receptor beta chains below all came from one sample that was sequenced in a study of tumor-infiltrating lymphocytes in localized non-small cell lung cancer. Some clones are missing from TCRdb's copy, which holds only in-frame ones; the method was immunoSEQ multiplex PCR. This table holds 9,500 to 15,000 clones, approximately 80% found once. The specimen sequenced was lung tumor tissue. Receptors originate from a human donor with non-small cell lung cancer.

Only one count was recorded for this clone. This chain connects TRBV27 to TRBJ1-4; 12 bases line up with TRBD1. Germline CDR1 reads MNHEY; CDR2 reads SMNVEV (reference sequence). The CDR3 has 15 residues. Losses at the gene ends were 6 bases for V and 7 bases for J; bases not matched to a gene: 6. The CDR3 coding sequence is TGTGCCAGCAGCCCGGGGACAGGGGGCACTGAAAAACTGTTTTTT. It codes for CASSPGTGGTEKLFF.

This clone was counted a few times. This chain uses TRBV19 with TRBJ2-3; TRBD1 matches at 8 bases. V was clipped by 4 bases and J by 4 bases; unmatched bases: 10. The CDR3 covers 16 residues. The V gene's germline CDR1 is LNHDA and CDR2 SQIVND (reference sequence). CDR3 amino acids: CASSTPRGRGPDTQYF. DNA for the CDR3: TGTGCCAGTAGTACCCCCAGGGGGCGAGGGCCAGATACGCAGTATTTT. Using reference TRBV19 and TRBJ2-3 for the parts outside the CDR3, the full variable domain is DGGITQSPKYLFRKEGQNVTLSCEQNLNHDAMYWYRQDPGQGLRLIYYSQIVNDFQKGDIAEGYSVSREKKESFPLTVTSAQKNPTAFYLCASSTPRGRGPDTQYFGPGTRLTVL.

CDR3: CASSQEYRVPTNSPLHF. The CDR3 DNA is TGCGCCAGCAGCCAAGAATACAGGGTACCAACGAATTCACCCCTCCACTTT. The V call is TRBV4-1, the J call TRBJ1-6; perhaps TRBD1 as D (6 bases). CDR1 MGHRA and CDR2 YSYEKL come from the germline V gene. CDR3 size: 17 residues. The V and J ends lost 0 bases and 7 bases respectively, with 16 bases between them.

Only one count was recorded for this clone. The chain couples TRBV7-9 to TRBJ2-7; D is uncertain. Germline CDR1 SEHNR, CDR2 FQNEAQ (reference sequence). V was clipped by 5 bases and J by 3 bases, with 17 bases between them. CDR3 size: 15 residues. This CDR3 is CASSQGGGGGYEQYF. For the CDR3, the DNA is TGTGCCAGCAGCCAAGGTGGCGGTGGCGGCTACGAGCAGTACTTC. Supplemented by reference TRBV7-9 and TRBJ2-7, the full variable domain reads DTGVSQNPRHKITKRGQNVTFRCDPISEHNRLYWYRQTLGQGPEFLTYFQNEAQLEKSRLLSDRFSAERPKGSFSTLEIQRTEQGDSAMYLCASSQGGGGGYEQYFGPGTRLTVT.

The rearrangement joins TRBV7-2 to TRBJ1-4; TRBD1 might be the D (6 bases). The V gene lost 1 base and the J gene lost 8 bases, with 14 bases spanning the gap. CDR1 is SGHTA and CDR2 is FQGNSA in the germline V gene. The CDR3 sequence is 15 residues long. CDR3 in amino acids: CASSLVGGGQEKLFF. The CDR3 nucleotides read TGTGCCAGCAGCTTAGTTGGTGGGGGCCAGGAAAAACTGTTTTTT.